This T cell receptor (beta chain) was observed in a study of sequential checkpoint blockade in melanoma. Study at large: Patients were randomized 1:1 to nivolumab-then-ipilimumab or ipilimumab-then-nivolumab first-line. Each arm's sequence ended with maintenance nivolumab.

There are 16 residues in the CDR3. From germline, CDR1 is SQVTM and CDR2 ANQGSEA. Between the trimmed V and J ends, which lost 6 bases and 2 bases, there was a span of 21 bases. Some clones are missing from TCRdb's copy, which holds only in-frame ones; the method was immunoSEQ multiplex PCR. This sample has over 15,000 clones; around 82% occur once, and the top ten carry 36%. Treatment here: randomized to nivolumab then ipilimumab (arm A) or the reverse (arm B). No patient had prior DNA-damaging chemotherapy. Live CD3+CD8+ CD19− CD56− cells were sorted from PBMCs. This clone occurred once. The receptor comes from a human donor with melanoma. The source was CD8+ T cells sorted from blood (inferred from file names), collected from a patient given nivolumab and ipilimumab in sequence. This chain uses TRBV29-1 with TRBJ2-3, with D maybe TRBD2 (6 bases). CDR3 nucleotide sequence: TGCAGCGTCCCCCCCAACCCGGGACTGTACACAGATACGCAGTATTTT. This sequence encodes CSVPPNPGLYTDTQYF.